The rows below give T cell receptor beta chains drawn from one sample of a study of immune evolution from preneoplasia to lung adenocarcinoma. Here immunoSEQ multiplex PCR was the method, and the copy in TCRdb shows in-frame clones only, minus some. This table holds 13,000 to 15,000 clones, about four fifths found once. Sequencing used FFPE minimally invasive lung adenocarcinoma tissue. The origin of the receptors is a person aged 70 to 85 with lung adenocarcinoma. The conserved cysteine and the conserved F or W are not part of the CDR3 here. D genes are given only for firm matches.

TRBV19	TRBD1	TRBJ1-4	12	ASTSGTGWKKLF
TRBV30	.	TRBJ1-4	16	AWSPKRGRTATNEKLF
TRBV5-1	.	TRBJ1-4	13	ASSLTGLVNEKLF
TRBV6-1	.	TRBJ1-2	13	ASSDEGNQMYGYT
TRBV9	.	TRBJ1-1	11	ASTRRQNTEAF
TRBV18	.	TRBJ2-7	11	ASSPPPRGEQY
TRBV5-6	.	TRBJ2-1	14	ASSLLLGRGYNEQF
TRBV7-8	.	TRBJ1-1	12	ASSLGVVNTEAF
TRBV4-1	.	TRBJ2-2	13	ASSQGEGRNGELF
TRBV27	.	TRBJ2-3	11	ASSFSDTDTQY
TRBV28	TRBD2	TRBJ2-7	11	ASSFRGGWEQY
TRBV7-3	TRBD2	TRBJ2-5	11	ASSQTSFETQY
TRBV7-9	TRBD1	TRBJ1-1	13	ASRPPDRVDTEAF
TRBV18	.	TRBJ1-1	13	ASSPDMDRDTEAF
TRBV5-4	TRBD1	TRBJ2-5	12	ASSRDRGGETQY
TRBV5-6	.	TRBJ2-7	14	ASSLALGDGYYEQY
TRBV7-9	.	TRBJ1-1	9	ASSLDRTAF
TRBV28	.	TRBJ1-3	13	ASNPFGASGNTIY
TRBV9	.	TRBJ2-1	13	ASSVGDAPGGEQF
TRBV6-1	.	TRBJ1-4	12	ASSPAGGYEKLF
TRBV15	TRBD1	TRBJ1-1	13	ATSRRGQGHTEAF
TRBV2	.	TRBJ2-7	8	ASSNREQY
TRBV19	.	TRBJ2-2	13	ASSEEFSNTGELF
TRBV11-2	TRBD1	TRBJ2-2	12	ASSWTGNTGELF
TRBV2	.	TRBJ1-4	12	ASSEGALNEKLF
TRBV19	TRBD2	TRBJ2-2	19	ASSQRPGTSGRTPNTGELF
TRBV27	.	TRBJ1-1	11	ASSLGARTEAF
TRBV23-1	.	TRBJ1-1	15	ASSQKADRKIRTEAF
TRBV2	.	TRBJ2-1	13	ASFIRTALYNEQF
TRBV4-1	.	TRBJ1-2	13	ASSQGQTTPYGYT
TRBV10-1	.	TRBJ1-4	10	ARLGAAEKLF
TRBV5-1	.	TRBJ1-2	11	ASSFGFVDGYT
TRBV28	.	TRBJ1-5	12	ASSLGRTGRPQH
TRBV10-3	.	TRBJ2-2	9	AVQGTGELF
TRBV18	.	TRBJ1-2	13	ASSPRGEANYGYT
TRBV14	TRBD2	TRBJ2-1	13	ASSQLRGGGNEQF
TRBV9	.	TRBJ2-1	9	ASSVLDEQF
TRBV28	.	TRBJ2-1	9	ASKSYNEQF
TRBV6-4	.	TRBJ2-3	13	ASSLTGAKTDTQY
TRBV11-3	.	TRBJ2-1	13	ASSFRSMEGYEQF
TRBV7-3	.	TRBJ2-6	16	ASTDRPGGASGANVLT
TRBV28	TRBD1	TRBJ2-7	13	ASSSTGTVPYEQY
TRBV7-6	.	TRBJ1-4	12	ASTLSGNNEKLF
TRBV5-1	TRBD1	TRBJ2-1	12	ASSRQGADNEQF
TRBV13	.	TRBJ1-1	12	ASSLGPSNTEAF
TRBV18	TRBD1	TRBJ1-1	14	ASSPPLDRGKTEAF
TRBV4-2	TRBD1	TRBJ2-1	14	ASSKEGGSSYNEQF
TRBV9	TRBD1	TRBJ1-1	12	ASSAGQPNTEAF
TRBV6-1	.	TRBJ1-6	12	ASSATEGNSPLH